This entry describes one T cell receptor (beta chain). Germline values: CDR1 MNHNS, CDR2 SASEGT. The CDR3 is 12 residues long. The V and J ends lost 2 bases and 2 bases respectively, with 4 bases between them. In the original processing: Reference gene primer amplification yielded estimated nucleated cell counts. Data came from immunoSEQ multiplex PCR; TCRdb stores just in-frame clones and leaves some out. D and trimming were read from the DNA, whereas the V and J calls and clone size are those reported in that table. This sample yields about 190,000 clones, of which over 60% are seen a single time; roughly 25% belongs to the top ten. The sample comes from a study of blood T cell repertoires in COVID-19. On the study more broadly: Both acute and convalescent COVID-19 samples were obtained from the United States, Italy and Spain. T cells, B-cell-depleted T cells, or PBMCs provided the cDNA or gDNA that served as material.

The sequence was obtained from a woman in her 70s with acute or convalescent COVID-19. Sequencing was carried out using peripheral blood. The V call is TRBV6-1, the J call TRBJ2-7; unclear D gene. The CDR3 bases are TGTGCCAGCAGTGAAACTACCTACGAGCAGTACTTC. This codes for CASSETTYEQYF.